This T cell receptor beta chain appears in the sequencing data of a study of shared clonotypes between healthy human individuals. At the level of the study: The plates for each donor numbered three CD4 naive, three CD4 memory, two CD8 naive and one CD8 memory.

This clone was seen only once. Its antigen is unidentified. Germline assignment: CDR1 MNHEY and CDR2 SMNVEV (reference sequence). The V and J ends lost 5 bases and 2 bases, in that order; junction bases with no gene match: 4. The CDR3 has 16 amino acids. Original handling: Owing to the provision of junction-only sequences devoid of quality scores by immunoSEQ, filtering differed. Produced via immunoSEQ multiplex PCR; TCRdb's table is partial and in-frame only. V and J calls plus clone size are reproduced from that table; the DNA served to infer D and trimming. The table lists some 1 million clones, roughly 80% of them singletons. General study findings and limits: Of the naive CD4 clonotypes, around 4.8% were shared across several donors.

Sequencing used memory CD4+ T cells sorted from blood. Subset described: CD45RA-negative fraction. This receptor was identified in a man in his late teens or twenties in good health. This chain connects TRBV27 to TRBJ2-5, with TRBD2 matching over 14 bases. CDR3 region: CASSPGLAGGQETQYF. The CDR3, as DNA: TGTGCCAGCAGTCCAGGACTAGCGGGGGGTCAAGAGACCCAGTACTTC.